Listed below are T cell receptor beta chains from one sample, sequenced in a study of identical twins. TCRdb fed the 5' RACE reads into MiXCR, producing one record per CDR3 protein. Seen here are about 660,000 distinct CDR3 sequences, around 8.6% observed once, and the top ten hold around 0.98%. These same data were also listed under a study on yellow fever vaccine responses in identical twins.

Specimen: PBMCs. Source of these receptors: a woman aged 18-30 years in good health. Both conserved end residues are part of each CDR3. The order of the fields is D gene, clone size, J gene, V gene, CDR3 DNA, CDR3 protein. D genes are given only for firm matches. Expanded clones get a size class; other rows say once, few or many, or leave the size out.

D gene: TRBD2; clone size: few; J gene: TRBJ2-1; V gene: TRBV9; CDR3 DNA: TGTGCCAGCAGCGTATTCGGGGCGGGAGAAGCTTTTGGGTATGAGCAGTTCTTC; CDR3 protein: CASSVFGAGEAFGYEQFF
D gene: TRBD2; clone size: few; J gene: TRBJ2-2; V gene: TRBV6-1; CDR3 DNA: TGTGCCAGCCTTTCCCCCACCGAACTAGCGGGAGTACCCGGGGAGCTGTTTTTT; CDR3 protein: CASLSPTELAGVPGELFF
D gene: .; clone size: .; J gene: TRBJ2-7; V gene: TRBV14; CDR3 DNA: TGTGCCAGCAGCCAAGATACAGTGCAGGGGACGTCCTACGAGCAGTACTTC; CDR3 protein: CASSQDTVQGTSYEQYF
D gene: .; clone size: many; J gene: TRBJ2-1; V gene: TRBV3-1; CDR3 DNA: TGTGCCAGCAGCCAAGATGGCCGAGATAACAATGAGCAGTTCTTC; CDR3 protein: CASSQDGRDNNEQFF
D gene: .; clone size: .; J gene: TRBJ2-7; V gene: TRBV20-1; CDR3 DNA: TGCAGTGCTCCCCCAGAGCTGGGGGGCTACGAGCAGTACTTC; CDR3 protein: CSAPPELGGYEQYF
D gene: .; clone size: few; J gene: TRBJ2-7; V gene: TRBV20-1; CDR3 DNA: TGCAGTGTTCGTTTGAGCTACGAGCAGTACTTC; CDR3 protein: CSVRLSYEQYF
D gene: .; clone size: few; J gene: TRBJ1-4; V gene: TRBV7-9; CDR3 DNA: TGTGCCAGCAGGCCCGATGGTGATAAACTGTTTTTT; CDR3 protein: CASRPDGDKLFF
D gene: .; clone size: many; J gene: TRBJ1-1; V gene: TRBV29-1; CDR3 DNA: TGCAGCGTTGCCGGGTCTGTGAACACTGAAGCTTTCTTT; CDR3 protein: CSVAGSVNTEAFF
D gene: .; clone size: few; J gene: TRBJ2-7; V gene: TRBV4-1; CDR3 DNA: TGCGCCAGCAGCCAAGACGCCACGAGCTCCTACGAGCAGTACTTC; CDR3 protein: CASSQDATSSYEQYF
D gene: TRBD2; clone size: few; J gene: TRBJ2-1; V gene: TRBV24-1; CDR3 DNA: TGTGCCACCAGTGATTCCTCGCTAGCGGATAGCTCCTACAATGAGCAGTTCTTC; CDR3 protein: CATSDSSLADSSYNEQFF
D gene: .; clone size: few; J gene: TRBJ2-7; V gene: TRBV4-3; CDR3 DNA: TGCGCCAGCAGCCAAGAAGCGCCCGCGCTATACGAGCAGTACTTC; CDR3 protein: CASSQEAPALYEQYF
D gene: TRBD1; clone size: many; J gene: TRBJ2-7; V gene: TRBV5-1; CDR3 DNA: TGCGCCAGCAGCTCGTTGGACAGGGTATATCGCGAGCAGTACTTC; CDR3 protein: CASSSLDRVYREQYF
D gene: TRBD2; clone size: .; J gene: TRBJ2-5; V gene: TRBV20-1; CDR3 DNA: TGCAGTGCAGGACCTTTAGCGGGAGTAGGGGAGACCCAGTACTTC; CDR3 protein: CSAGPLAGVGETQYF
D gene: .; clone size: many; J gene: TRBJ2-7; V gene: TRBV4-1; CDR3 DNA: TGCGCCAGCAGCCAAGAACCCCTCAGTGCAGGTTTATTCTACGAGCAGTACTTC; CDR3 protein: CASSQEPLSAGLFYEQYF
D gene: TRBD1; clone size: .; J gene: TRBJ2-4; V gene: TRBV7-9; CDR3 DNA: TGTGCCAGCAGCCGTACAGGGGCCTTGGCCAAAAACATTCAGTACTTC; CDR3 protein: CASSRTGALAKNIQYF
D gene: .; clone size: .; J gene: TRBJ2-3; V gene: TRBV7-9; CDR3 DNA: TGTGCCAGCCGGTCGCGGGTCGGCACAGATACGCAGTATTTT; CDR3 protein: CASRSRVGTDTQYF
D gene: TRBD2; clone size: .; J gene: TRBJ2-1; V gene: TRBV7-9; CDR3 DNA: TGTGCCAGCAGCTTAACTAGCGGTCTTCCCTCCTACAATGAGCAGTTCTTC; CDR3 protein: CASSLTSGLPSYNEQFF
D gene: .; clone size: .; J gene: TRBJ1-1; V gene: TRBV4-1; CDR3 DNA: TGCGCCAGCAGCCAAACAGGTTGGAACACTGAAGCTTTCTTT; CDR3 protein: CASSQTGWNTEAFF
D gene: .; clone size: .; J gene: TRBJ2-5; V gene: TRBV29-1; CDR3 DNA: TGCAGCGCCGGGGTAGGGACCGGGGAGACCCAGTACTTC; CDR3 protein: CSAGVGTGETQYF
D gene: .; clone size: .; J gene: TRBJ2-7; V gene: TRBV10-3; CDR3 DNA: TGTGCCATCAGTGATAATACAGGGAGGGGGCAGTACTTC; CDR3 protein: CAISDNTGRGQYF
D gene: .; clone size: .; J gene: TRBJ2-5; V gene: TRBV11-2; CDR3 DNA: TGTGCCAGCAGCTTTGGGACTGCCCCCGGGCAAGAGACCCAGTACTTC; CDR3 protein: CASSFGTAPGQETQYF
D gene: .; clone size: many; J gene: TRBJ2-6; V gene: TRBV15; CDR3 DNA: TGTGCCACCAGCAGAGTGCGGGGATCTGGGGCCAACGTCCTGACTTTC; CDR3 protein: CATSRVRGSGANVLTF
D gene: TRBD2; clone size: few; J gene: TRBJ2-1; V gene: TRBV7-9; CDR3 DNA: TGTGCCAGCAGACCAACCGGGACTAGCTCCTACAATGAGCAGTTCTTC; CDR3 protein: CASRPTGTSSYNEQFF
D gene: .; clone size: few; J gene: TRBJ2-7; V gene: TRBV6-1; CDR3 DNA: TGTGCCAGCAGTGAACCTTGGGGTTCCTACGAGCAGTACTTC; CDR3 protein: CASSEPWGSYEQYF
D gene: TRBD1; clone size: many; J gene: TRBJ1-2; V gene: TRBV29-1; CDR3 DNA: TGCAGCGTTGAATATTCCAGAGGCGACAGGGGAGCTAACTATGGCTACACCTTC; CDR3 protein: CSVEYSRGDRGANYGYTF
D gene: TRBD2; clone size: few; J gene: TRBJ2-3; V gene: TRBV20-1; CDR3 DNA: TGCAGTGCTCGGAGCGGGAACGTTGGTGATACGCAGTATTTT; CDR3 protein: CSARSGNVGDTQYF
D gene: .; clone size: few; J gene: TRBJ2-3; V gene: TRBV5-6; CDR3 DNA: TGTGCCAGCAGATTGGGGCCTAGCACAGATACGCAGTATTTT; CDR3 protein: CASRLGPSTDTQYF
D gene: .; clone size: many; J gene: TRBJ2-7; V gene: TRBV12-3/TRBV12-4; CDR3 DNA: TGTGCCAGCAGTTTCGAGGGGGGGGTTCTCTACGAGCAGTACTTC; CDR3 protein: CASSFEGGVLYEQYF
D gene: .; clone size: .; J gene: TRBJ2-3; V gene: TRBV4-3; CDR3 DNA: TGCGCCAGCAGCCAAGATCACCGCTCTAGCACAGATACGCAGTATTTT; CDR3 protein: CASSQDHRSSTDTQYF
D gene: .; clone size: few; J gene: TRBJ2-7; V gene: TRBV28; CDR3 DNA: TGTGCCAGCAGTTTCTCCGACAGAGATTACGAGCAGTACTTC; CDR3 protein: CASSFSDRDYEQYF
D gene: TRBD1; clone size: .; J gene: TRBJ2-3; V gene: TRBV10-3; CDR3 DNA: TGTGCCATCAGCCGCCCTCCCGACAGGGGATACGCAGATACGCAGTATTTT; CDR3 protein: CAISRPPDRGYADTQYF
D gene: .; clone size: .; J gene: TRBJ2-4; V gene: TRBV5-1; CDR3 DNA: TGCGCCAGCAGAGACAGTACTGTCAAAAACATTCAGTACTTC; CDR3 protein: CASRDSTVKNIQYF
D gene: TRBD2; clone size: many; J gene: TRBJ2-1; V gene: TRBV7-2; CDR3 DNA: TGTGCCAGCAGCCTCATCCGGGGGGTCGTTGAGCAGTTCTTC; CDR3 protein: CASSLIRGVVEQFF
D gene: TRBD2; clone size: few; J gene: TRBJ2-1; V gene: TRBV19; CDR3 DNA: TGTGCCAGTAGTTTTAGACTTCAAGCGGGGACCAATGAGCAGTTCTTC; CDR3 protein: CASSFRLQAGTNEQFF
D gene: .; clone size: .; J gene: TRBJ2-7; V gene: TRBV7-9; CDR3 DNA: TGTGCCAGCAGCTGGTCCTTAAGCGCGCGGAGTTCGTACGAGCAGTACTTC; CDR3 protein: CASSWSLSARSSYEQYF
D gene: TRBD2; clone size: .; J gene: TRBJ2-3; V gene: TRBV28; CDR3 DNA: TGTGCCAGCAGTTTAAGCGTAGCGGGGGGTCCCGTGGATACGCAGTATTTT; CDR3 protein: CASSLSVAGGPVDTQYF
D gene: TRBD2; clone size: .; J gene: TRBJ2-7; V gene: TRBV20-1; CDR3 DNA: TGCAGTGCTGGATGGGACTACTCCTACGAGCAGTACTTC; CDR3 protein: CSAGWDYSYEQYF
D gene: .; clone size: many; J gene: TRBJ2-5; V gene: TRBV12-3/TRBV12-4; CDR3 DNA: TGTGCCAGCAGGTTTTTGGTTAGGGGGACCCAGTACTTC; CDR3 protein: CASRFLVRGTQYF
D gene: .; clone size: many; J gene: TRBJ2-7; V gene: TRBV10-2; CDR3 DNA: TGCGCCAGCAGTGAGACGGAGATACGGGAGCAGTACTTC; CDR3 protein: CASSETEIREQYF
D gene: .; clone size: many; J gene: TRBJ1-4; V gene: TRBV7-2; CDR3 DNA: TGTGCCAGCAGCTTAGCGCCCTCGAGGGTTAATGAAAAACTGTTTTTT; CDR3 protein: CASSLAPSRVNEKLFF
D gene: TRBD2; clone size: few; J gene: TRBJ2-5; V gene: TRBV20-1; CDR3 DNA: TGCAGTGCCCCTGGGGCTAGCGGGAGTCCGGAGACCCAGTACTTC; CDR3 protein: CSAPGASGSPETQYF
D gene: TRBD2; clone size: many; J gene: TRBJ2-5; V gene: TRBV15; CDR3 DNA: TGTGCCACCAGCAGAGTGACTGGGACTAGCGGGGGCCTTATGTACTTC; CDR3 protein: CATSRVTGTSGGLMYF
D gene: TRBD1; clone size: many; J gene: TRBJ1-2; V gene: TRBV5-1; CDR3 DNA: TGCGCCAGCAGCGGGCACAGGGGCAGTTATGGCTACACCTTC; CDR3 protein: CASSGHRGSYGYTF
D gene: TRBD1; clone size: .; J gene: TRBJ2-2; V gene: TRBV4-3; CDR3 DNA: TGCGCCAGCAGCTCCGGGCTGACAGGGGTGCGAGGGGGGGAGCTGTTTTTT; CDR3 protein: CASSSGLTGVRGGELFF
D gene: TRBD2; clone size: many; J gene: TRBJ2-1; V gene: TRBV7-2; CDR3 DNA: TGTGCCAGCAGCCTGCTACTAGCGGCCTACAATGAGCAGTTCTTC; CDR3 protein: CASSLLLAAYNEQFF